A selection of T cell receptor beta chains follows, all from one sample in a study of control samples from healthy donors and cancer patients. Here immunoSEQ multiplex PCR was the method, and the copy in TCRdb shows in-frame clones only, minus some. The data hold about 160,000 clones, with nearly 96% observed a single time. The source material was blood. Source of these receptors: a woman aged 25 to 39 in good health. CDR3s include the opening cysteine and the closing phenylalanine or tryptophan. Rows may omit the clone size; those that give it use once, few, many or a size class.

V gene: TRBV19
J gene: TRBJ2-1
clone size: NA
CDR3 protein: CASSIGGTEQFF

V gene: TRBV6-5
J gene: TRBJ2-1
clone size: NA
CDR3 protein: CASSWTSGMVEQFF

V gene: TRBV5-4
J gene: TRBJ1-5
clone size: once
CDR3 protein: CASSVQGAPNQPQHF

V gene: TRBV21-1
J gene: TRBJ1-3
clone size: NA
CDR3 protein: CASPPGQGARGNTIYF

V gene: TRBV2
J gene: TRBJ1-3
clone size: NA
CDR3 protein: CASSDIGELGNTIYF

V gene: TRBV28
J gene: TRBJ2-6
clone size: NA
CDR3 protein: CASSPWGQGESSGANVLTF

V gene: TRBV10-1
J gene: TRBJ1-2
clone size: NA
CDR3 protein: CASSATPSTLNRGAGYTF

V gene: TRBV18
J gene: TRBJ2-7
clone size: NA
CDR3 protein: CASSQAYEQYF

V gene: TRBV3-1/TRBV3-2
J gene: TRBJ1-6
clone size: NA
CDR3 protein: CASSLRDRNSPLHF

V gene: TRBV27
J gene: TRBJ1-2
clone size: NA
CDR3 protein: CASSLRSNYGYTF

V gene: TRBV6-2/TRBV6-3
J gene: TRBJ1-1
clone size: once
CDR3 protein: CASSYSTGLLNTEAFF

V gene: TRBV7-9
J gene: TRBJ2-7
clone size: NA
CDR3 protein: CASSLLAGGGYEQYF

V gene: TRBV27
J gene: TRBJ2-7
clone size: few
CDR3 protein: CASSSPPGGMLPYEQYF

V gene: TRBV18
J gene: TRBJ2-7
clone size: NA
CDR3 protein: CASSPGQAGYEQYF

V gene: TRBV19
J gene: TRBJ2-1
clone size: NA
CDR3 protein: CASSAPGTSSYEQFF

V gene: TRBV4-2
J gene: TRBJ1-4
clone size: NA
CDR3 protein: CASSQERALNEKLFF

V gene: TRBV6-5
J gene: TRBJ1-2
clone size: NA
CDR3 protein: CASSPGGGPFGYTF

V gene: TRBV7-9
J gene: TRBJ1-2
clone size: NA
CDR3 protein: CASSIELGGYGYTF

V gene: TRBV28
J gene: TRBJ1-1
clone size: NA
CDR3 protein: CASRAPAGGGRPEAFF

V gene: TRBV6-5
J gene: TRBJ1-6
clone size: NA
CDR3 protein: CASSQGNNSPLHF

V gene: TRBV4-2
J gene: TRBJ1-6
clone size: NA
CDR3 protein: CASSQTGRSSPLHF

V gene: TRBV4-1
J gene: TRBJ2-5
clone size: once
CDR3 protein: CASSHLSGGGVETQYF

V gene: TRBV27
J gene: TRBJ1-1
clone size: NA
CDR3 protein: CASSLGQGNTEAFF

V gene: TRBV19
J gene: TRBJ1-2
clone size: NA
CDR3 protein: CASSPRTGLYGYTF

V gene: TRBV28
J gene: TRBJ2-6
clone size: NA
CDR3 protein: CASSPHSGANVLTF

V gene: TRBV6-5
J gene: TRBJ1-2
clone size: NA
CDR3 protein: CASNNGTGYTF

V gene: TRBV5-1
J gene: TRBJ2-1
clone size: NA
CDR3 protein: CASSLKAAGDEQFF

V gene: TRBV7-3
J gene: TRBJ2-3
clone size: NA
CDR3 protein: CASSLLTSGETDTQYF

V gene: TRBV19
J gene: TRBJ2-1
clone size: NA
CDR3 protein: CASSGETGTSGTDFYNEQFF

V gene: TRBV30
J gene: TRBJ1-1
clone size: once
CDR3 protein: CAWSYWTDEAFF

V gene: TRBV15
J gene: TRBJ2-3
clone size: NA
CDR3 protein: CATSREAGATDTQYF

V gene: TRBV3-1/TRBV3-2
J gene: TRBJ2-3
clone size: NA
CDR3 protein: CASSGLAGRTDTQYF

V gene: TRBV28
J gene: TRBJ2-1
clone size: once
CDR3 protein: CASSHTLAPPLNEQFF

V gene: TRBV28
J gene: TRBJ1-5
clone size: NA
CDR3 protein: CASSLGTDSNQPQHF

V gene: TRBV28
J gene: TRBJ1-1
clone size: once
CDR3 protein: CASSFDTEAFF

V gene: TRBV30
J gene: TRBJ1-5
clone size: NA
CDR3 protein: CAWSVTGVQPQHF

V gene: TRBV21-1
J gene: TRBJ1-4
clone size: NA
CDR3 protein: CASSKLGQGREKLFF

V gene: TRBV28
J gene: TRBJ1-6
clone size: NA
CDR3 protein: CASITRGSPLHF

V gene: TRBV4-1
J gene: TRBJ1-3
clone size: NA
CDR3 protein: CASSQDNAVADTIYF

V gene: TRBV7-7
J gene: TRBJ2-2
clone size: NA
CDR3 protein: CASSPRTGELFF

V gene: TRBV7-8
J gene: TRBJ2-1
clone size: NA
CDR3 protein: CATSAGDNEQFF

V gene: TRBV5-8
J gene: TRBJ1-6
clone size: NA
CDR3 protein: CASSLGTNSYNSPLHF

V gene: TRBV5-1
J gene: TRBJ2-3
clone size: NA
CDR3 protein: CASSSEYYTQYF

V gene: TRBV19
J gene: TRBJ1-5
clone size: NA
CDR3 protein: CASSIPPRAGHGNQPQHF

V gene: TRBV28
J gene: TRBJ2-5
clone size: NA
CDR3 protein: CASSDRLAVLQETQYF